These T cell receptor beta chains were read from a single sample in a study of identical twins. TCRdb processed the 5' RACE reads anew with MiXCR; each CDR3 protein has one entry. Of 450,000 or so distinct CDR3 sequences in the sample, approximately 15% were seen once. The sample was also reused in another study, on yellow fever vaccine responses in identical twins.

Input material: CD4+ T cells sorted from blood. These receptors all come from a woman under 30 in good health. The conserved cysteine and the conserved F or W are not part of the CDR3 here. D genes are given only for firm matches.

V: TRBV5-1
D: -
length: 13
CDR3: ASSPRPPGYETQY

V: TRBV21-1
D: -
length: 13
CDR3: ASSNLGGRSYEQY

V: TRBV9
D: -
length: 12
CDR3: ASSTRLGGETQY

V: TRBV14
D: -
length: 14
CDR3: ASSQGGGTTLRTQY

V: TRBV4-1
D: TRBD2
length: 13
CDR3: ASSQGLAGIGEQY

V: TRBV11-2
D: -
length: 12
CDR3: ASSLDGGGQRAF

V: TRBV2
D: -
length: 10
CDR3: ASSRQKETQY

V: TRBV6-4
D: -
length: 14
CDR3: ASSRDATRNTGELF

V: TRBV7-3
D: TRBD2
length: 12
CDR3: ASSPGGPIYEQF

V: TRBV24-1
D: TRBD2
length: 14
CDR3: ATSDFSGGGSDTQY

V: TRBV6-1
D: -
length: 9
CDR3: ASSRRYGYT

V: TRBV6-1
D: TRBD2
length: 13
CDR3: ASRVAGSSYNEQF

V: TRBV29-1
D: -
length: 12
CDR3: SVLAWGLSDTQY

V: TRBV5-1
D: -
length: 13
CDR3: ASSSLRESYNEQF

V: TRBV10-3
D: -
length: 11
CDR3: AISEGSSYEQY

V: TRBV5-5
D: -
length: 12
CDR3: ASSNRENTGELF

V: TRBV5-1
D: -
length: 15
CDR3: ASRKTPARELFGELF

V: TRBV7-2
D: -
length: 13
CDR3: ASSLVPGVNTEAF

V: TRBV15
D: TRBD1
length: 13
CDR3: ATSRDRGTGYGYT

V: TRBV11-2
D: -
length: 15
CDR3: ASSLDGARSSTDTQY

V: TRBV27
D: TRBD1
length: 12
CDR3: ASSSSGTGAKQY

V: TRBV20-1
D: -
length: 13
CDR3: SARVRLVAKNIQY

V: TRBV7-2
D: -
length: 13
CDR3: ASSLGGSPYNEQF

V: TRBV7-7
D: -
length: 15
CDR3: ASSLAPGSSSYNEQF

V: TRBV14
D: TRBD1
length: 14
CDR3: ASSQDIDRGPETQY

V: TRBV6-5
D: -
length: 14
CDR3: ASSSLGNLNTGELF

V: TRBV6-1
D: -
length: 11
CDR3: ASRRQQYYEQY

V: TRBV5-6
D: -
length: 12
CDR3: ASSLSQAWGEQF

V: TRBV20-1
D: -
length: 10
CDR3: SALSANYGYT

V: TRBV7-9
D: -
length: 13
CDR3: ASSLGLASQETQY

V: TRBV15
D: -
length: 14
CDR3: ATSRDRGKFTDTQY

V: TRBV6-1
D: -
length: 13
CDR3: ASTDLTAGQETQY

V: TRBV18
D: TRBD1
length: 16
CDR3: ASSPSRDRGQWNTEAF

V: TRBV12-3/TRBV12-4
D: -
length: 14
CDR3: ASSPGPGQTNEKLF

V: TRBV6-5
D: -
length: 11
CDR3: ASSYDGQLAQY

V: TRBV7-3
D: -
length: 12
CDR3: ASSQGTPLKEQY

V: TRBV2
D: -
length: 14
CDR3: ASSDAFSSSYNEQF

V: TRBV29-1
D: TRBD1
length: 11
CDR3: SVRGTGGQPQH

V: TRBV12-3/TRBV12-4
D: -
length: 13
CDR3: ASTAGTVPYNEQF

V: TRBV3-1
D: -
length: 15
CDR3: ASSQVVLTSYADTQY

V: TRBV29-1
D: -
length: 10
CDR3: SVTAGADTQY

V: TRBV20-1
D: -
length: 12
CDR3: SARDQRGNSPLH

V: TRBV20-1
D: TRBD1
length: 10
CDR3: SGYSGGETQY

V: TRBV10-3
D: TRBD1
length: 13
CDR3: AIRGQGPFTDTQY

V: TRBV12-3/TRBV12-4
D: -
length: 13
CDR3: ASSPSGTNYNEQF

V: TRBV3-1
D: TRBD2
length: 15
CDR3: ASSQGTSGGFRETQY

V: TRBV4-2
D: -
length: 14
CDR3: ASSPHGGSGANVLT

V: TRBV20-1
D: TRBD2
length: 14
CDR3: SAPSGTFLHQETQY